This TCR beta chain is from a study of identical twins. Whole-study findings and limits: Weaker excess sharing between twins was seen in beta out-of-frame sequences.

The CDR3 extends over 14 amino acids. Germline CDR1 reads DFQATT; CDR2 reads SNEGSKA (reference sequence). Between the trimmed V and J ends, which lost 6 bases and 2 bases, there was a span of 15 bases. In every case, the donor was a healthy Caucasian. TCRdb re-called the 5' RACE reads through MiXCR, storing one row per CDR3 protein. The data show fewer than 900,000 distinct CDR3 sequences, about 20% seen once. This clonotype was counted many times. Its antigen is not identified. The sample was also linked to a second study, of T cells expressing NK-cell markers. That work contributes: Just one sequenced donor of eight was HCMV-seronegative, while seven were seropositive. In several experiments, sorting was confined to alpha-beta TCR T cells through use of an anti-gamma-delta TCR antibody.

The chain couples TRBV20-1 to TRBJ2-3; no clear D. The sample consisted of PBMCs. The sequence came from a woman younger than 35 in good health. The CDR3 sequence is CSAGPPRNTDTQYF. The CDR3 region has the DNA TGCAGTGCCGGACCCCCCCGAAACACAGATACGCAGTATTTT.